This passage covers 8 T cell receptor beta chains from one sample sequenced in a study of tissue T cells after allogeneic stem cell transplantation. The table came from immunoSEQ multiplex PCR; TCRdb's copy has only in-frame clones and leaves some out. The table includes about 5,000 clones, approximately 41% detected once. Stated time point: mouse harvest day 14 after allogeneic transplant. Each mouse received 10^7 T-cell-depleted marrow cells plus 10^6 splenic CD5+ T cells by tail vein. Sequencing used gut tissue. The receptors stem from a female BALB/c mouse given C57BL/6 T cells with graft-versus-host disease after an allogeneic hematopoietic cell transplant.

Comment on this clone: The gene names here belong to mouse. The CDR3 end falls 1 residue outside the read, so it is completed with the germline J gene. V usage is TRBV3 and J usage is TRBJ2-7; 11 bases are a match to TRBD2. Germline V lookup: CDR1 SNHLY, CDR2 FYNGKV (reference sequence). This CDR3 has 13 amino acids. After removal of 4 bases from V and 6 bases from J, the junction contained 2 bases not matched to a gene. The chain's CDR3 is CASSSGLGAEQYF. The part of the CDR3 DNA that was read is TGTGCCAGCAGCTCGGGACTGGGGGCTGAACAGTAC.

This clone was counted a few times. Mouse names are used for the genes. The CDR3 extends 1 residue past the end of the read, so its final part is completed from the germline J gene. This chain links TRBV26 with TRBJ2-2; 8 nucleotides align to TRBD1. This CDR3 contains 16 residues. V lost 1 base, J lost 4 bases, and 5 bases stayed unmatched. Germline lookup yields CDR1 KGHPV and CDR2 FQNQEV (reference sequence). The CDR3 sequence: CASSLLQGAGTGQLYF. The part of the CDR3 DNA that was read is TGTGCCAGCAGTCTGTTGCAGGGGGCGGGCACCGGGCAGCTCTAC.

This clone is a singleton in its sample. These gene names are mouse names. CDR3 DNA (partial): TGTGCTAGCAGTACGGGACTGGGGGACTATGCTGAGCAGTTC. As protein: CASSTGLGDYAEQF. Given in full, the CDR3 is CASSTGLGDYAEQFF. The chain links TRBV29 to TRBJ2-1; the match to TRBD2 covers 11 bases. The read stops 1 residue short of the end of the CDR3; the missing end is completed from the germline J gene. V shed 5 bases and J 2 bases; nucleotides not matched to a gene: 2. Germline CDR1 is MSHET and CDR2 is SYDVDS. The CDR3 runs to 15 residues.

Points on this clone: Mouse gene names apply. The read terminates 1 residue before the CDR3 end, so the remaining end is supplied by the germline J gene. This chain connects TRBV13-2 to TRBJ1-2; no definite D call. The V end was cut by 2 bases, the J end by 4 bases, with 9 bases between. Germline loops: CDR1 NNHNN, CDR2 SYGAGS (reference sequence). This CDR3 comprises 13 residues. This CDR3 reads CASGDADSSDYTF. CDR3 bases read: TGTGCCAGCGGTGACGCAGATAGCTCCGACTACACC.

Remarks on this clone: Gene names denote mouse genes. The missing CDR3 end, 1 residue past where the read stops, is filled in from the germline J gene. This chain connects TRBV3 to TRBJ2-5, with TRBD2 as a possible D gene (6 bases). The CDR3 length is 14 residues. V was trimmed by 1 base and J by 6 bases, leaving 11 bases between them. CDR1 is SNHLY and CDR2 is FYNGKV in the germline V gene (reference sequence). The CDR3 protein is CASSLVWGGDTQYF. CDR3 DNA (partial): TGTGCCAGCAGCTTAGTCTGGGGCGGGGACACCCAGTAC.

This clone has just a few counts. The gene names here belong to mouse. The missing CDR3 end, 1 residue past where the read stops, is filled in from the germline J gene. This sequence joins TRBV15 and TRBJ1-1, with 8 bases lining up with TRBD1. V shed 5 bases, J shed 3 bases, and the junction held 5 bases outside the gene matches. The germline gives CDR1 SGHND, CDR2 FRSKSL. This CDR3 comprises 14 residues. The sequenced CDR3 bases are TGTGCCAGCAGTCGACAGGGGAAGGACACAGAAGTCTTC. Translation: CASSRQGKDTEVF. The whole CDR3 is CASSRQGKDTEVFF.

Sample share makes this clone medium-sized. Mouse gene names and germline throughout. The read gets to within 1 residue of the CDR3 end, and the germline J gene fills in the rest. The genes are TRBV3 and TRBJ1-3; 8 nucleotides agree with TRBD1. The CDR3 is 15 amino acids. The V gene's germline CDR1 is SNHLY and CDR2 FYNGKV (reference sequence). V trimming: 5 bases; J trimming: 0 bases; junction bases outside the gene matches: 3. CDR3 sequence: CASSLDRGSGNTLYF. CDR3 bases read: TGTGCCAGCAGCCTAGACAGGGGTTCTGGAAATACGCTCTAT. The full variable domain, in which reference TRBV3 and TRBJ1-3 provide the parts outside the CDR3, is GPKVLQIPSHQIIDMGQMVTLNCDPVSNHLYFYWYKQILGQQMEFLVNFYNGKVMEKSKLFKDQFSVERPDGSYFTLKIQPTALEDSAVYFCASSLDRGSGNTLYFGEGSRLIVV.

As for this clone: The gene names here belong to mouse. The read ends 1 residue before the CDR3 terminus; that terminus is restored from the germline J gene. V usage is TRBV29 and J usage is TRBJ2-7; 9 positions match TRBD1. Looked up from germline, CDR1 is MSHET and CDR2 is SYDVDS. V was pared by 6 bases and J by 6 bases, with 6 bases of the junction left unmatched. The CDR3 covers 13 residues. This CDR3 reads CASSTGTGIEQYF. The DNA read from the CDR3 is TGTGCTAGCAGCACCGGGACAGGGATTGAACAGTAC.